This is a list of T cell receptor beta chains from one sample in a study of PD-1 blockade in classical Hodgkin lymphoma. Using immunoSEQ multiplex PCR, the repertoire was profiled, and TCRdb retains in-frame clones only, with some absent. Among some 30,000 clones listed, 75% to 90% were seen once. The input for sequencing was CD4+ T cells from blood, taken before the fourth cycle of nivolumab. Receptors originate from a human donor with classical Hodgkin lymphoma. CDR3s include the opening cysteine and the closing phenylalanine or tryptophan. The order of the fields is CDR3 protein, CDR3 DNA, J gene, clone size, V gene, CDR3 length, D gene. The D gene is left open where the match is weak. Clone size is given for some rows only: seen once, a few or many times, or a class if the clone is expanded.

CSVGTRDRAQTQYF	TGCAGCGTGGGGACCCGGGACAGGGCACAGACCCAGTACTTC	TRBJ2-5	-	TRBV29-1	14	TRBD1
CASSLYGANQPQHF	TGTGCCAGCAGTTTATACGGAGCCAATCAGCCCCAGCATTTT	TRBJ1-5	once	TRBV27	14	-
CASSKRLRDTEAFF	TGTGCCAGCAGCAAACGGCTCAGAGACACTGAAGCTTTCTTT	TRBJ1-1	once	TRBV21-1	14	-
CASSLPSGAYEQYF	TGTGCCAGCAGTTTGCCTAGCGGAGCCTACGAGCAGTACTTC	TRBJ2-7	-	TRBV28	14	TRBD2
CASSLGTANQPQHF	TGTGCCAGTAGTCTAGGGACAGCTAATCAGCCCCAGCATTTT	TRBJ1-5	-	TRBV19	14	TRBD1
CASSPRSGGAVYEQYF	TGTGCCAGCAGTCCTCGGTCGGGAGGGGCCGTCTACGAGCAGTACTTC	TRBJ2-7	-	TRBV6-6	16	TRBD2
CASSLTSGRDNEQFF	TGTGCCAGCAGTCTGACTAGCGGGAGAGACAATGAGCAGTTCTTC	TRBJ2-1	-	TRBV27	15	TRBD2
CASRVPAYKAMNTEAFF	TGTGCCAGCAGGGTACCAGCTTATAAGGCTATGAACACTGAAGCTTTCTTT	TRBJ1-1	-	TRBV11-3	17	-
CASSGQGGLETQYF	TGCGCCAGCAGCGGGCAAGGTGGGTTAGAGACCCAGTACTTC	TRBJ2-5	-	TRBV5-1	14	-
CASNRIAGGPSNEQFF	TGTGCCAGCAACCGAATAGCGGGAGGGCCATCCAATGAGCAGTTCTTC	TRBJ2-1	-	TRBV7-9	16	TRBD2
CASSSPFEAFF	TGTGCCAGCAGTTCCCCGTTTGAAGCTTTCTTT	TRBJ1-1	-	TRBV28	11	-
CASSLNPSIYGYTF	TGCGCCAGCAGCTTGAATCCCAGTATCTATGGCTACACCTTC	TRBJ1-2	-	TRBV5-1	14	-
CASSRNRGETQYF	TGCGCCAGCAGCCGAAATAGAGGGGAGACCCAGTACTTC	TRBJ2-5	-	TRBV5-1	13	-
CASSLGRLNEQFF	TGTGCCAGCAGCTTAGGGCGTCTCAATGAGCAGTTCTTC	TRBJ2-1	-	TRBV7-2	13	-
CASSLSGVLGYTF	TGTGCCAGCAGCTTATCTGGGGTTTTGGGCTACACCTTC	TRBJ1-2	few	TRBV7-9	13	-
CASNLGGAGQPQHF	TGTGCCAGCAACCTAGGAGGGGCGGGTCAGCCCCAGCATTTT	TRBJ1-5	-	TRBV6-5	14	-
CASSLSGRQGWETQYF	TGTGCCAGCAGTTTATCGGGCCGACAGGGTTGGGAGACCCAGTACTTC	TRBJ2-5	-	TRBV27	16	TRBD1
CASSLKWGGGYEQYF	TGTGCCAGCAGCCTAAAGTGGGGAGGGGGCTACGAGCAGTACTTC	TRBJ2-7	-	TRBV27	15	-
CASSTGGGASYEQYF	TGTGCCAGCTCGACGGGGGGGGGAGCATCCTACGAGCAGTACTTC	TRBJ2-7	-	TRBV18	15	TRBD2
CASSVGFRESTGELFF	TGTGCCAGCAGCGTGGGTTTCCGGGAGTCCACCGGGGAGCTGTTTTTT	TRBJ2-2	-	TRBV9	16	-
CASSLVQDGFRELFF	TGTGCCAGCAGCTTAGTACAGGACGGGTTTCGGGAGCTGTTTTTT	TRBJ2-2	-	TRBV11-1	15	-
CASRGQGVGPGELFF	TGTGCCAGCAGGGGACAGGGGGTTGGTCCCGGGGAGCTGTTTTTT	TRBJ2-2	-	TRBV28	15	TRBD1
CASSLQQGLNTEAFF	TGCGCCAGCAGCTTGCAGCAGGGACTGAACACTGAAGCTTTCTTT	TRBJ1-1	-	TRBV5-1	15	-
CASSRTSGVLNEQFF	TGCGCCAGCAGCAGAACTAGCGGGGTTCTCAATGAGCAGTTCTTC	TRBJ2-1	-	TRBV5-1	15	TRBD2
CASSHGDRGDNEQFF	TGCGCCAGCAGTCACGGGGACAGGGGTGATAATGAGCAGTTCTTC	TRBJ2-1	-	TRBV5-1	15	TRBD1
CSVAEREQFF	TGCAGCGTTGCAGAGCGGGAGCAGTTCTTC	TRBJ2-1	-	TRBV29-1	10	-
CASKRGRNYGYTF	TGTGCCAGCAAAAGAGGGCGTAACTATGGCTACACCTTC	TRBJ1-2	-	TRBV27	13	-
CASSIGKGAGLFTDTQYF	TGTGCCAGTAGTATCGGGAAGGGAGCGGGACTATTCACAGATACGCAGTATTTT	TRBJ2-3	-	TRBV19	18	TRBD2
CASAEHTGELFF	TGTGCCTCCGCCGAACACACCGGGGAGCTGTTTTTT	TRBJ2-2	-	TRBV2	12	-
CASSTGTGAYEQYF	TGTGCCAGCAGTACCGGGACAGGGGCCTACGAGCAGTACTTC	TRBJ2-7	few	TRBV28	14	TRBD1
CASSFRQGLLQPQHF	TGTGCCAGCAGCTTCCGACAGGGGCTACTGCAGCCCCAGCATTTT	TRBJ1-5	-	TRBV7-2	15	TRBD1